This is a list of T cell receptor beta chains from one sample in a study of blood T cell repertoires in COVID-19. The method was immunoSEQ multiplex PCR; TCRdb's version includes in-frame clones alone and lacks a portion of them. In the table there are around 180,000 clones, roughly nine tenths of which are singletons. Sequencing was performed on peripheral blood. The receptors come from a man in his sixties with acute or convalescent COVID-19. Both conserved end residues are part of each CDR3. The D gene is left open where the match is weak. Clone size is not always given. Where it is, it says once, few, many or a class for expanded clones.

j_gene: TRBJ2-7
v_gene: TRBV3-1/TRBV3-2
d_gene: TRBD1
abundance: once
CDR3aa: CASSQGQGDYEQYF
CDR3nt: TGTGCCAGCAGCCAGGGACAGGGAGACTACGAGCAGTACTTC

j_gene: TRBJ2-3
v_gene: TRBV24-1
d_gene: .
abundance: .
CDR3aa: CATSGERGYTDTQYF
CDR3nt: TGTGCCACCAGTGGAGAAAGGGGTTACACAGATACGCAGTATTTT

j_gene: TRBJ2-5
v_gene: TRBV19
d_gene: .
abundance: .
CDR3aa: CASSIWPLETQYF
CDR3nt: TGTGCCAGTAGTATCTGGCCGTTAGAGACCCAGTACTTC

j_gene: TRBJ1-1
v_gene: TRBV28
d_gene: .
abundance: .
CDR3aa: CASNSEYEAFF
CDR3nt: TGTGCCAGCAACTCCGAGTATGAAGCTTTCTTT

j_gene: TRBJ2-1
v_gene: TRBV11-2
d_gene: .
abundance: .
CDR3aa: CASSQGNNEQFF
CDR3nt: TGTGCCAGCAGCCAGGGCAACAATGAGCAGTTCTTC

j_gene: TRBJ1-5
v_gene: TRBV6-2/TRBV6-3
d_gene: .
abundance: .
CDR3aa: CASSYSSGGQPQHF
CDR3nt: TGTGCCAGCAGTTACTCGTCGGGGGGTCAGCCCCAGCATTTT

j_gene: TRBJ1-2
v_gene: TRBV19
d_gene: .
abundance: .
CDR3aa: CATGPLDFYTF
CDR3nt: TGTGCCACCGGTCCCCTCGATTTCTACACCTTC

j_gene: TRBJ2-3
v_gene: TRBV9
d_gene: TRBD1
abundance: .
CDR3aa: CASSDQTGVGTDTQYF
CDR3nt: TGTGCCAGCAGCGACCAGACAGGGGTGGGCACAGATACGCAGTATTTT

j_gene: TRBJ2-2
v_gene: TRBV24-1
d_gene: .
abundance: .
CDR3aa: CATSGQVTGELFF
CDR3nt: TGTGCCACCAGTGGGCAAGTCACCGGGGAGCTGTTTTTT

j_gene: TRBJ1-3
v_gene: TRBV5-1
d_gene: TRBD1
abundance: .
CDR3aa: CASSLTGTGIGNTIYF
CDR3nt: TGCGCCAGCAGCTTAACCGGGACAGGGATCGGAAACACCATATATTTT

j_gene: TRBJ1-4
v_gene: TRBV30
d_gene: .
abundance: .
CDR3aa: CAWSERQGINEKLFF
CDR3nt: TGTGCCTGGAGTGAACGGCAGGGGATCAATGAAAAACTGTTTTTT

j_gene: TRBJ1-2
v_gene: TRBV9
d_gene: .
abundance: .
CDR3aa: CASSVSLGDYGYTF
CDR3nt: TGTGCCAGCAGCGTATCACTGGGCGACTATGGCTACACCTTC

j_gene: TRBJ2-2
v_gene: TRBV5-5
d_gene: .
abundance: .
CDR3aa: CASSLIRYHTGELFF
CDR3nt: TGTGCCAGCAGCTTGATCAGATACCACACCGGGGAGCTGTTTTTT

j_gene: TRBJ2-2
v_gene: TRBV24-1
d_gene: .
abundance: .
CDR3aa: CATSAYHTGELFF
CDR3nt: TGTGCCACCAGTGCTTATCACACCGGGGAGCTGTTTTTT

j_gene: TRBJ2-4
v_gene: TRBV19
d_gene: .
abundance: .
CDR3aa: CASRAPLRGIQYF
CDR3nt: TGTGCCAGTAGGGCCCCCTTACGGGGCATTCAGTACTTC

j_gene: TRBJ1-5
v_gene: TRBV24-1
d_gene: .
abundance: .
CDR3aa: CATSGENQPQHF
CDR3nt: TGTGCCACCAGTGGTGAGAATCAGCCCCAGCATTTT

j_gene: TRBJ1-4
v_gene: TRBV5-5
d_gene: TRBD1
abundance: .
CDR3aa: CASSFVDRGKLFF
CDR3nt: TGTGCCAGCAGCTTTGTCGACAGGGGAAAACTGTTTTTT

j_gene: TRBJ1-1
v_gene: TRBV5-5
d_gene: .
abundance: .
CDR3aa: CASSFQDTEAFF
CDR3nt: TGTGCCAGCAGCTTCCAGGACACTGAAGCTTTCTTT

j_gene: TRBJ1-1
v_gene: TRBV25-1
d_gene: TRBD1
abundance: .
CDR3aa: CASSTQGAWDTEAFF
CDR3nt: TGTGCCAGCAGTACACAGGGGGCTTGGGACACTGAAGCTTTCTTT

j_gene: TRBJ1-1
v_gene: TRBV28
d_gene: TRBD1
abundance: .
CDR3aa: CASRGPGQTSTEAFF
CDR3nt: TGTGCCAGCAGGGGACCGGGACAGACCAGCACTGAAGCTTTCTTT

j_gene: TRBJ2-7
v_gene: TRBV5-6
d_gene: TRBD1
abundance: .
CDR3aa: CASSFWDRARQYF
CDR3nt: TGTGCCAGCAGCTTTTGGGACAGGGCCCGCCAGTACTTC

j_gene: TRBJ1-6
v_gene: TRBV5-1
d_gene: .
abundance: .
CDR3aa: CASSLDGAENSPLHF
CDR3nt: TGCGCCAGCAGCTTGGATGGGGCAGAGAATTCACCCCTCCACTTT

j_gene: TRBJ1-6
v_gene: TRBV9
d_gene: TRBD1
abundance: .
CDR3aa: CASSVDQGAWSPLHF
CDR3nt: TGTGCCAGCAGCGTAGATCAGGGGGCATGGTCACCCCTCCACTTT

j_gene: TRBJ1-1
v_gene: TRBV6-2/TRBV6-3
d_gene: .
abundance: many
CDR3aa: CASSSSTEGSEAFF
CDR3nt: TGTGCCAGCAGTTCCTCGACGGAGGGCTCTGAAGCTTTCTTT

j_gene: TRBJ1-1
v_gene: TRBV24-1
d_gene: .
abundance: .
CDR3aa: CATSARGSEAFF
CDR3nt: TGTGCCACCAGTGCCCGAGGGTCTGAAGCTTTCTTT

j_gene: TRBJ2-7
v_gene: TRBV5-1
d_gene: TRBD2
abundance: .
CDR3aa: CASRTSPSYEQYF
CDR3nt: TGCGCCAGCAGGACTAGCCCCTCCTACGAGCAGTACTTC

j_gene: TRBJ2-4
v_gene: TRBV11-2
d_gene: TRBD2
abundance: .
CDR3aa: CASSLGTSGGAQNIQYF
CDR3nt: TGTGCCAGCAGCTTAGGGACTAGCGGGGGGGCGCAAAACATTCAGTACTTC

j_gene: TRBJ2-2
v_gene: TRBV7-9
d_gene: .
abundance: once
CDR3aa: CASSLYKGLNTGELFF
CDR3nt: TGTGCCAGCAGCTTATATAAGGGGCTTAACACCGGGGAGCTGTTTTTT

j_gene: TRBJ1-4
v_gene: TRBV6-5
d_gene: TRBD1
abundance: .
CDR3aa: CASSKGQGELFF
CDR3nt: TGTGCCAGCAGCAAAGGACAGGGTGAACTGTTTTTT

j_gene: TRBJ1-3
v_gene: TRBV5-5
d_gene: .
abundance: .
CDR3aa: CASSVGHGGNTIYF
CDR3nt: TGTGCCAGCAGCGTGGGACATGGAGGAAACACCATATATTTT

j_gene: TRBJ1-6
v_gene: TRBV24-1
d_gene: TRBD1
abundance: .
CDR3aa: CATSDSRTGDNSPLHF
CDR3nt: TGTGCCACCAGTGATTCCCGGACAGGGGATAATTCACCCCTCCACTTT

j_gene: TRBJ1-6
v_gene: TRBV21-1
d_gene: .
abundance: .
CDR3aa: CASSKPHREGSPLHF
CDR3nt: TGTGCCAGCAGCAAGCCCCACAGGGAGGGTTCACCCCTCCACTTT

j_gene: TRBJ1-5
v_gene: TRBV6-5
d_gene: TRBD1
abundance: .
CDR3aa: CASSRDRGSNQPQHF
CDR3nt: TGTGCCAGCAGTCGGGACAGGGGGTCCAATCAGCCCCAGCATTTT

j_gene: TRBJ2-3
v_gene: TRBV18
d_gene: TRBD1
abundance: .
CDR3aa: CASSPTGGADTQYF
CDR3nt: TGTGCCAGCTCACCGACAGGGGGAGCAGATACGCAGTATTTT

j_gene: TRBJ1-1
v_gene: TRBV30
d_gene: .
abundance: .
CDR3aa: CAWSRTRDSNEAFF
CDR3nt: TGTGCCTGGAGCAGGACCCGGGACTCGAATGAAGCTTTCTTT

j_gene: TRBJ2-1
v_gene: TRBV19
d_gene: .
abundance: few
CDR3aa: CASSTTSWGRNEQFF
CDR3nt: TGTGCCAGTAGTACCACTAGCTGGGGTAGAAATGAGCAGTTCTTC

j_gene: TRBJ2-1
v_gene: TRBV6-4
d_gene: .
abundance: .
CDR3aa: CASSLSATRVNNEQFF
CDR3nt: TGTGCCAGCAGTCTTTCTGCCACACGGGTAAACAATGAGCAGTTCTTC

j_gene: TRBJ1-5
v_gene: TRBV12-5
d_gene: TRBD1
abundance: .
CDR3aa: CASGSGQGNQPQHF
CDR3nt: TGTGCTAGTGGTTCGGGACAGGGGAATCAGCCCCAGCATTTT

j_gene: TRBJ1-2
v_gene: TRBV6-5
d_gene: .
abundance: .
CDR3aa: CASSYHSGNYGYTF
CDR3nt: TGTGCCAGCAGTTACCACAGTGGGAACTATGGCTACACCTTC

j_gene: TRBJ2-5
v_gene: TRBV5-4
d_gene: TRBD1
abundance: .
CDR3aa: CASSPRQGEIQETQYF
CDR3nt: TGTGCCAGCAGCCCGCGACAGGGAGAGATCCAAGAGACCCAGTACTTC

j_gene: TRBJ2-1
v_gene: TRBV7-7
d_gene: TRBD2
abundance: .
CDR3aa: CASSLSGRGSYNEQFF
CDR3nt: TGTGCCAGCAGCTTAAGCGGGAGGGGCTCCTACAATGAGCAGTTCTTC

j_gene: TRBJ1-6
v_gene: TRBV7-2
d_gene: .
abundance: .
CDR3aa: CASSLARGSFMGPLHF
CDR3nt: TGTGCCAGCAGCTTAGCACGGGGGTCTTTCATGGGACCCCTCCACTTT

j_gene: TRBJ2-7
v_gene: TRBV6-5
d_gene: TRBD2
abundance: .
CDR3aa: CASKRLAGVNEQYF
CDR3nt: TGTGCCAGCAAAAGACTAGCGGGAGTAAACGAGCAGTACTTC

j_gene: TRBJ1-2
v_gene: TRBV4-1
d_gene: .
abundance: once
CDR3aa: CASSPPGAATNYGYTF
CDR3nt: TGCGCCAGCAGCCCTCCTGGGGCAGCTACTAACTATGGCTACACCTTC

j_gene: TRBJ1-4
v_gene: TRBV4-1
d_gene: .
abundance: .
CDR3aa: CASSQGQVGQEKLFF
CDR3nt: TGCGCCAGCAGCCAAGGACAGGTTGGACAGGAAAAACTGTTTTTT